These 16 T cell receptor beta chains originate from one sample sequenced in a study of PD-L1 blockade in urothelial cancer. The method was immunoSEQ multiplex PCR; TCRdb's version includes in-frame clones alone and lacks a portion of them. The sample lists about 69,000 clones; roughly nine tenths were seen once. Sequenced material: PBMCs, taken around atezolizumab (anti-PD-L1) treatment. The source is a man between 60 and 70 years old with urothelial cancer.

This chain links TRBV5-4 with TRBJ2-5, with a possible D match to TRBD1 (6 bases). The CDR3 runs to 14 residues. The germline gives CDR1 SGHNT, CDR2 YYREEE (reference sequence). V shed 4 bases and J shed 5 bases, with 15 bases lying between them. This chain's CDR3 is CASSRQTGRETQYF. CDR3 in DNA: TGTGCCAGCAGCAGGCAGACAGGACGGGAGACCCAGTACTTC.

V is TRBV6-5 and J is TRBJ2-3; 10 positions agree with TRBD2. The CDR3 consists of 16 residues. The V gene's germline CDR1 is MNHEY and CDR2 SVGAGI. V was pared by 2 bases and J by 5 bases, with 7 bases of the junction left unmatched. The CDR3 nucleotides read TGTGCCAGCAGTTACCAAAATCGACTAGCGGGAGATACGCAGTATTTT. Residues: CASSYQNRLAGDTQYF.

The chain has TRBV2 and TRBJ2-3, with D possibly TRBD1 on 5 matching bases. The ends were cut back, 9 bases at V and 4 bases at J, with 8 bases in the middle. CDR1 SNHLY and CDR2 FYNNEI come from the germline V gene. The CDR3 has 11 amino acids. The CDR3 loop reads CARQVADTQYF. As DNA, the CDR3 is TGTGCCAGACAGGTCGCAGATACGCAGTATTTT.

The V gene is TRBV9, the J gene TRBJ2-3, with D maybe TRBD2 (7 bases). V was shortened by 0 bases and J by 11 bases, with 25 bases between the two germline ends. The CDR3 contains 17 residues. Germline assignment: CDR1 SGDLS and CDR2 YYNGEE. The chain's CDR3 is CASSVDHGVLGGEGQYF. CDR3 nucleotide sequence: TGTGCCAGCAGCGTAGATCATGGAGTCTTAGGGGGGGAGGGGCAGTATTTT.

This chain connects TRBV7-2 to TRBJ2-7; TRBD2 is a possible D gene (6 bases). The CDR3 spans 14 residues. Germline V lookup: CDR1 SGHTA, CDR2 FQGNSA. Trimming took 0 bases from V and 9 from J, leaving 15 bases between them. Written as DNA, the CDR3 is TGTGCCAGCAGCTTAGCTAGCACCCCCGGGGGGCAGTACTTC. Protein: CASSLASTPGGQYF.

The CDR3 region is CASSPEGKQPQHF. CDR3 coding DNA: TGTGCCAGCAGCCCCGAGGGAAAACAGCCCCAGCATTTT. The gene calls are TRBV7-2 and TRBJ1-5, with no clear D. Germline V CDR1 and CDR2: SGHTA, FQGNSA. V was pared by 5 bases and J by 7 bases, with 12 bases between. CDR3 length: 13 residues.

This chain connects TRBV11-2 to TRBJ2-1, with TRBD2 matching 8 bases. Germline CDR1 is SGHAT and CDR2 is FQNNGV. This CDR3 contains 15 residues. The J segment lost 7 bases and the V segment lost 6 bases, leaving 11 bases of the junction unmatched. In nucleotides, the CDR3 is TGTGCCAGCAGTAGGGTAGCGGGAAGAGGGAATGAGCAGTTCTTC. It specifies CASSRVAGRGNEQFF.

For the CDR3, the DNA is TGTGCCAGCTCACCTCTTGGCGGACATAAGCTCTACGAGCAGTACTTC. Residues: CASSPLGGHKLYEQYF. This chain uses TRBV18 with TRBJ2-7; tentatively, D is TRBD1 (5 bases). The CDR3 is 16 residues long. Between the trimmed V and J ends, which lost 3 bases and 3 bases, there was a span of 18 bases. CDR1 KGHSH and CDR2 LQKENI come from the germline V gene. Full variable domain (remainder filled in from reference TRBV18 and TRBJ2-7): NAGVMQNPRHLVRRRGQEARLRCSPMKGHSHVYWYRQLPEEGLKFMVYLQKENIIDESGMPKERFSAEFPKEGPSILRIQQVVRGDSAAYFCASSPLGGHKLYEQYFGPGTRLTVT.

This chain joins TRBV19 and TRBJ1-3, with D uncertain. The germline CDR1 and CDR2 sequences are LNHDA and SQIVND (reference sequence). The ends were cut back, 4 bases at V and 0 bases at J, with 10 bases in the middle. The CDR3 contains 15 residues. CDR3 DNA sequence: TGTGCCAGTAGTAACCTAGAAGTCTCTGGAAACACCATATATTTT. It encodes CASSNLEVSGNTIYF. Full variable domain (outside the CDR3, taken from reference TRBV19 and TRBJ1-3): DGGITQSPKYLFRKEGQNVTLSCEQNLNHDAMYWYRQDPGQGLRLIYYSQIVNDFQKGDIAEGYSVSREKKESFPLTVTSAQKNPTAFYLCASSNLEVSGNTIYFGEGSWLTVV.

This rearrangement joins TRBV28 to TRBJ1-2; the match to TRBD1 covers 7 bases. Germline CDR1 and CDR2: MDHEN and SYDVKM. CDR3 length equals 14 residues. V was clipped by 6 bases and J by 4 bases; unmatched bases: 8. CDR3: CASRTTGSSYGYTF. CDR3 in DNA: TGTGCCAGCAGAACGACAGGGTCCTCCTATGGCTACACCTTC.

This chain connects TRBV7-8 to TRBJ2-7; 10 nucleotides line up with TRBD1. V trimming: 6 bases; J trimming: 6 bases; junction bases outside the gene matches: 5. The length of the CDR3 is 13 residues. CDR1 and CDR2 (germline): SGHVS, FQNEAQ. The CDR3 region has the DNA TGTGCCAGCAGTCCGGACAGGGGGTTCGAGCAGTACTTC. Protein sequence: CASSPDRGFEQYF.

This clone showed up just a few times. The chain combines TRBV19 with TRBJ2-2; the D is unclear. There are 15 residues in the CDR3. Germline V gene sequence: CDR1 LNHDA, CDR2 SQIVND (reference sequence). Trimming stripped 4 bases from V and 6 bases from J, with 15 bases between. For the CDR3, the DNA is TGTGCCAGTAGTACCCCGGCGGTGGGTTCCGGGGAGCTGTTTTTT. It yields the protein CASSTPAVGSGELFF.

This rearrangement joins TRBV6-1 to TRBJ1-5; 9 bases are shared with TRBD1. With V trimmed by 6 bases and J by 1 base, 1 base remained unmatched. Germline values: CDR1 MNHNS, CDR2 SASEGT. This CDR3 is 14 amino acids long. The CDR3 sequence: CASRQGASNQPQHF. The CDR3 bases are TGTGCCAGCAGACAGGGGGCAAGCAATCAGCCCCAGCATTTT.

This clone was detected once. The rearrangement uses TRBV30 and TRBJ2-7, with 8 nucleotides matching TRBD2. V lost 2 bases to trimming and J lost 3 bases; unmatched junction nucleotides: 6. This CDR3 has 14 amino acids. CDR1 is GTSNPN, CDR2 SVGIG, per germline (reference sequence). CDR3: CAWSLAGDNYEQYF. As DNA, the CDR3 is TGTGCCTGGAGTCTAGCGGGCGATAACTACGAGCAGTACTTC.

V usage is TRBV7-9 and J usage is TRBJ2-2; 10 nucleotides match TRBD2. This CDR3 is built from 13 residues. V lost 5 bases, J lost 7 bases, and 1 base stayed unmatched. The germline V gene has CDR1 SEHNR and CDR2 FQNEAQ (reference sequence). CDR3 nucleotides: TGTGCCAGCAGCCCTAGCGGGAGCGGGGAGCTGTTTTTT. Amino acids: CASSPSGSGELFF.

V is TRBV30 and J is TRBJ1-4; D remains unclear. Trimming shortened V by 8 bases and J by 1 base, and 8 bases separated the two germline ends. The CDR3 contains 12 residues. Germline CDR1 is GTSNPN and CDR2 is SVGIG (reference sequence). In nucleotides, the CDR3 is TGTGCCCACAGTCGAACTAATGAAAAACTGTTTTTT. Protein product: CAHSRTNEKLFF.